This T cell receptor beta chain was observed in a study of regulatory T cells in long-lasting Graves disease. The time point: newly diagnosed GD, antithyroid drugs for less than 3 months. Making the TCR library involved RNA that had been extracted from PBMCs. The CDR3 has 13 amino acids. The V gene lost 5 bases and the J gene lost 5 bases, with 12 bases spanning the gap. Germline V gene lookup returns CDR1 MNHNS and CDR2 SASEGT. Researchers made TCR beta libraries by using iRepertoire HTBI primers and running Arm-PCR on CDR3 regions. One entry per CDR3 protein, called by TCRdb with MiXCR from the multiplex PCR reads. The sample lists roughly 430,000 distinct CDR3 sequences, roughly 15% occurring once. This clonotype was observed a few times. These data are also associated with another study on T cells in Graves' hyperthyroidism and ophthalmopathy.

This chain joins TRBV6-1 and TRBJ1-1; D uncertain. The source of this sequence is a woman younger than 45 with Graves disease. Sequencing was performed on peripheral blood mononuclear cells (PBMCs), taken at new diagnosis, from a patient treated with antithyroid drugs. The CDR3 loop is CASSYGSGTEAFF. The CDR3 region has the DNA TGTGCCAGCAGTTATGGCTCGGGGACTGAAGCTTTCTTT.